This T cell receptor beta chain was obtained from a study of cytomegalovirus exposure and HLA in healthy donors. This clone was found once. The target antigen is unknown. The PCR had 60 Vbeta and 13 Jbeta primers. Clones were sequenced by immunoSEQ multiplex PCR, and TCRdb holds only the in-frame ones, with some missing. The sample holds some 150,000 clones; over 60% are singletons and the top ten take under 8%. Findings and caveats of the study: The authors judged a highly shared variant cluster likely a sequencing artifact. A missense DCLRE1C variant was associated with V- and J-gene trimming of TCR beta chains in a later analysis, and an independent cohort replicated the association.

Every donor was a healthy person donating bone marrow. The receptor's source is a man aged 35-49 years in good health and CMV-seropositive. Source material: PBMCs.

CDR3 protein: CASRIAGAPYEQYF. CDR3 nucleotide sequence: TGTGCCAGCAGAATAGCGGGAGCCCCCTACGAGCAGTACTTC. This chain connects TRBV27 to TRBJ2-7; the match to TRBD2 covers 9 bases. Germline CDR1 reads MNHEY; CDR2 reads SMNVEV (reference sequence). The CDR3 extends over 14 amino acids. V trimming: 6 bases; J trimming: 2 bases; junction bases outside the gene matches: 5.